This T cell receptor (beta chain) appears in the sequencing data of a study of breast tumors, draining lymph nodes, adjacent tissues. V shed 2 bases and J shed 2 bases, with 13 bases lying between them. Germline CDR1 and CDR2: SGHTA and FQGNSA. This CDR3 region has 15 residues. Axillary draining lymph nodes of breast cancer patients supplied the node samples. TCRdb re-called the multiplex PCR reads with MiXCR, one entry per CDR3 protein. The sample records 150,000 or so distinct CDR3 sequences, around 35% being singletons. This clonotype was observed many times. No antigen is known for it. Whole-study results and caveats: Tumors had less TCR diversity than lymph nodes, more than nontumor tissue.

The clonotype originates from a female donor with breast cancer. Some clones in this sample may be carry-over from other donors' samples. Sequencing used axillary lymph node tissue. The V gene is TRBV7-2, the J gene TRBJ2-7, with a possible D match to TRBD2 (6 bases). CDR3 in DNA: TGTGCCAGCAGCTTATCTCGGGGGAGCCCCTACGAGCAGTACTTC. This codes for CASSLSRGSPYEQYF.